This TCR beta chain derives from a study of cytomegalovirus exposure and HLA in healthy donors. The PCR ran on 60 Vbeta and 13 Jbeta primers. The assay was immunoSEQ multiplex PCR, and TCRdb's table has in-frame clones only and misses some. The table shows about 170,000 clones, with 75% to 80% occurring only once. Concerning this clone itself: Its matching antigen is unknown.

The ends lost 0 bases at V and 1 base at J; junction bases unmatched: 3. Per germline, CDR1 SGHRS and CDR2 YFSETQ. This CDR3 has 18 amino acids. Broader study findings: Associated with cytomegalovirus, according to the listing, were approximately 160 TCR beta chains. A later analysis found that most CMV-associated TCR beta chains appeared HLA-restricted.

All the people who gave samples were healthy bone marrow donors. Sequenced sample: PBMCs. The gene calls are TRBV5-1 and TRBJ2-1; TRBD2 matches at 14 bases. The receptor was isolated from a man aged 35-49 years in good health and CMV-seropositive. Written as DNA, the CDR3 is TGCGCCAGCAGCTTGGGACTAGCGGGAGGGACTTCCTACAATGAGCAGTTCTTC. It translates to CASSLGLAGGTSYNEQFF. The whole variable domain, remainder taken from reference TRBV5-1 and TRBJ2-1, is KAGVTQTPRYLIKTRGQQVTLSCSPISGHRSVSWYQQTPGQGLQFLFEYFSETQRNKGNFPGRFSGRQFSNSRSEMNVSTLELGDSALYLCASSLGLAGGTSYNEQFFGPGTRLTVL.